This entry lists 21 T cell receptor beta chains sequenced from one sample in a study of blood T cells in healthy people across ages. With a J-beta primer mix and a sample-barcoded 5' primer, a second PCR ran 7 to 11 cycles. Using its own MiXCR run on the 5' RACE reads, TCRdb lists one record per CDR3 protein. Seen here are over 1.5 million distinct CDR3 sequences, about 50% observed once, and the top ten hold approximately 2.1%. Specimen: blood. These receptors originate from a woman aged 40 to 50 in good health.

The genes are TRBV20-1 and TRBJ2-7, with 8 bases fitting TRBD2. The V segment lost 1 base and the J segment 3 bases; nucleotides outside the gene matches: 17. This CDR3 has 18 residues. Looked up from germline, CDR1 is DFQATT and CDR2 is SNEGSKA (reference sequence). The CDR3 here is CSARGVEPGSGGRYEQYF. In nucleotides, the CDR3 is TGCAGTGCTAGAGGGGTGGAGCCGGGGAGCGGGGGACGCTACGAGCAGTACTTC.

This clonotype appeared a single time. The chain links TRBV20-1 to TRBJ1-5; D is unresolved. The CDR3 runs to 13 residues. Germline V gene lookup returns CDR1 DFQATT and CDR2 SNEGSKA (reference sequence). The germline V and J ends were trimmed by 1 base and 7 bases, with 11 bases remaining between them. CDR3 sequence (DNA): TGCAGTGCTAGAGGAGGGTATGGACAGCCCCAGCATTTT. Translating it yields CSARGGYGQPQHF.

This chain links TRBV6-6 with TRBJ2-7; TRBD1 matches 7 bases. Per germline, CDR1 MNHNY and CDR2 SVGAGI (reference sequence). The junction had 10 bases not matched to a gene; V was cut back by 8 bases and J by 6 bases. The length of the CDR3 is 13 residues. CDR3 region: CASCLTGRSEQYF. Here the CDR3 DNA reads TGTGCCAGCTGCCTGACAGGGAGAAGCGAGCAGTACTTC.

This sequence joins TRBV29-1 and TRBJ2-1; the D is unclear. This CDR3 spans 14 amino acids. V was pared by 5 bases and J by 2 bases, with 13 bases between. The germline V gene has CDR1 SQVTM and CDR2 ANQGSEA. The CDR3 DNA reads TGCAGCGTTATCCCCGGCCCCGCCTACAATGAGCAGTTCTTC. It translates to CSVIPGPAYNEQFF.

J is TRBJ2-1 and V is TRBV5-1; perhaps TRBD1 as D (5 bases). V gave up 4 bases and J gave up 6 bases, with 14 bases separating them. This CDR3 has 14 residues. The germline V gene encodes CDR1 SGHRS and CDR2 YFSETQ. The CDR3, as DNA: TGCGCCAGCAGCGAACAATCAACAGGCAATGAGCAGTTCTTC. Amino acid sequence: CASSEQSTGNEQFF.

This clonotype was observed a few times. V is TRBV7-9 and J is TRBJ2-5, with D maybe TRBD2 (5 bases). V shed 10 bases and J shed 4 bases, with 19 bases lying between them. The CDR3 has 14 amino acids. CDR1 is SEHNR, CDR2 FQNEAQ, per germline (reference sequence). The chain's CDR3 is CAIAPGIYGETQYF. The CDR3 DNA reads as TGTGCCATCGCACCCGGGATCTACGGAGAGACCCAGTACTTC.

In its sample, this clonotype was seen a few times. The CDR3 sequence: CASSSSIFPGQGKEKLFF. DNA of the CDR3: TGTGCCAGCAGTTCATCTATCTTCCCGGGACAGGGGAAAGAAAAACTGTTTTTT. This rearrangement joins TRBV6-5 to TRBJ1-4; TRBD1 aligns across 10 bases. Germline lookup yields CDR1 MNHEY and CDR2 SVGAGI. The CDR3 length is 18 residues. V dropped 4 bases and J dropped 8; count of bases not matched to a gene: 16.

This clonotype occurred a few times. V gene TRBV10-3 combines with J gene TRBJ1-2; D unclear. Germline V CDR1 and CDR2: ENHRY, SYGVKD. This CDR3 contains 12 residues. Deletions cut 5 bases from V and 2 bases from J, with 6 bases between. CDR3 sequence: CAISTANYGYTF. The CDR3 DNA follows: TGTGCCATCAGTACGGCAAACTATGGCTACACCTTC.

CDR3 sequence reads: CASSQDSEQYF. As DNA, the CDR3 is TGCGCCAGCAGCCAAGATTCCGAGCAGTACTTC. J is TRBJ2-4 and V is TRBV4-1; D unclear. The tail of the sequence fits TRBJ2-7 better, so the J call may be wrong. In germline, CDR1 is MGHRA, CDR2 YSYEKL. The CDR3 length is 11 residues.

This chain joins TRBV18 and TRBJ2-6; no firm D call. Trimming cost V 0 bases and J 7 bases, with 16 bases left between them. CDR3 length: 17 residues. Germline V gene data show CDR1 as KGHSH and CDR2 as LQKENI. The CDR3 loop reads CASSPPQTSGRANVLTF. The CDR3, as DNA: TGTGCCAGCTCACCACCGCAGACCAGTGGACGTGCCAACGTCCTGACTTTC. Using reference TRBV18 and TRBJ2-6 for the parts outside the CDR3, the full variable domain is NAGVMQNPRHLVRRRGQEARLRCSPMKGHSHVYWYRQLPEEGLKFMVYLQKENIIDESGMPKERFSAEFPKEGPSILRIQQVVRGDSAAYFCASSPPQTSGRANVLTFGAGSRLTVL.

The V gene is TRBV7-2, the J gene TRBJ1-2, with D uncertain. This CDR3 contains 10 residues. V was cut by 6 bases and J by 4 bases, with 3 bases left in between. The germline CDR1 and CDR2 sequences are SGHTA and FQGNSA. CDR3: CASRSYGYTF. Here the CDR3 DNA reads TGTGCCAGCAGGAGCTATGGCTACACCTTC.

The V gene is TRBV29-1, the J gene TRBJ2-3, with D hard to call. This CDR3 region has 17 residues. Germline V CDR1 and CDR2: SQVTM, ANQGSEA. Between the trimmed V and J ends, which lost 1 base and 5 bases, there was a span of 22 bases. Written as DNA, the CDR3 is TGCAGCGTTGAAGTTAGGTTTGACCCCAAGCGTGTAGATACGCAGTATTTT. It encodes CSVEVRFDPKRVDTQYF.

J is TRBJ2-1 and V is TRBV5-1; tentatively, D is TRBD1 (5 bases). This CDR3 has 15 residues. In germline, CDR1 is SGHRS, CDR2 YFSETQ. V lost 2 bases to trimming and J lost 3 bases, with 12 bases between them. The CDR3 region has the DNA TGCGCCAGCAGCTTAAGGGGAAGAATCTACAATGAGCAGTTCTTC. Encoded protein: CASSLRGRIYNEQFF.

CDR3 in amino acids: CASSRETVMQGGYNEQFF. The CDR3 bases are TGTGCCAGCAGCAGAGAAACTGTTATGCAGGGTGGATACAATGAGCAGTTCTTC. V and J are TRBV7-2 and TRBJ2-1; tentatively, D is TRBD1 (5 bases). Germline CDR1 is SGHTA and CDR2 is FQGNSA. The V and J ends lost 5 bases and 4 bases respectively, with 24 bases between them. The CDR3 runs to 18 residues.

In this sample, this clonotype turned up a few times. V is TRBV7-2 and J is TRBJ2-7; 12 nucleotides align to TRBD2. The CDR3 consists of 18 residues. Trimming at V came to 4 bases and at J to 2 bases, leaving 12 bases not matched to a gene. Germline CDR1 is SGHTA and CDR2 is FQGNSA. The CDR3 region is CASSSQGLAGSYPYEQYF. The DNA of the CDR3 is TGTGCCAGCAGCTCACAAGGACTAGCGGGGTCGTACCCCTACGAGCAGTACTTC. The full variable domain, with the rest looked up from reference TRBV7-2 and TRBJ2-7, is GAGVSQSPSNKVTEKGKDVELRCDPISGHTALYWYRQSLGQGLEFLIYFQGNSAPDKSGLPSDRFSAERTGGSVSTLTIQRTQQEDSAVYLCASSSQGLAGSYPYEQYFGPGTRLTVT.

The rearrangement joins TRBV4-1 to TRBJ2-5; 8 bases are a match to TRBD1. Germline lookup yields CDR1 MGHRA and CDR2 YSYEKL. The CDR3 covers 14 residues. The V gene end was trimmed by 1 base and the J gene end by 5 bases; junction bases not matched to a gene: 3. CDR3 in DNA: TGCGCCAGCAGCCAAGTGCAGGGGGCGGAGACCCAGTACTTC. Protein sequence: CASSQVQGAETQYF.

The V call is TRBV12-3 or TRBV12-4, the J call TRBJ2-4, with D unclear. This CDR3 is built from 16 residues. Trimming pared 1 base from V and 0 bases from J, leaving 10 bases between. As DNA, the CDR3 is TGTGCCAGCAGTTTAGGGCTTGGTCCAGCCAAAAACATTCAGTACTTC. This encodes CASSLGLGPAKNIQYF.

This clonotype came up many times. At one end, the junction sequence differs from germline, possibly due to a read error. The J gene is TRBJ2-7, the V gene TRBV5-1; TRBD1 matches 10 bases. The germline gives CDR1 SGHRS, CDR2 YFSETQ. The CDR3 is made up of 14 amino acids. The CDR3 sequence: CASSLGQGDYEQYF. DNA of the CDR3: TGTGCCAGCAGCTTAGGACAGGGGGACTACGAGCAGTACTTC.

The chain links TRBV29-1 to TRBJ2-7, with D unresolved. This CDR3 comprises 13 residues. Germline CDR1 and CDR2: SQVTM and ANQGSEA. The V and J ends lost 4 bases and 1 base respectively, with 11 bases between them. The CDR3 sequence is CSVALSDSYEQYF. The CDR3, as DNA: TGCAGCGTTGCCCTCTCGGATTCCTACGAGCAGTACTTC.

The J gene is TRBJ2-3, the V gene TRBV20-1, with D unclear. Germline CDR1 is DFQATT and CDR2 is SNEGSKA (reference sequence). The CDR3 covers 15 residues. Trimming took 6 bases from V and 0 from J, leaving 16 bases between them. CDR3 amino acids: CSAPDRTTSTDTQYF. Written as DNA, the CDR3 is TGCAGTGCCCCGGACCGGACCACTAGCACAGATACGCAGTATTTT.

This CDR3 is CASSHLGDQETQYF. The CDR3 coding sequence is TGTGCCAGCAGCCACCTGGGGGATCAGGAGACCCAGTACTTC. The V and J genes are TRBV3-1 and TRBJ2-5; perhaps D is TRBD1 or TRBD2 (5 bases each). Germline V gives CDR1 LGHDT, CDR2 YNNKEL (reference sequence). This CDR3 region has 14 residues. The V and J ends lost 3 bases and 5 bases respectively, with 13 bases between them.